This T cell receptor beta chain was captured by sequencing in a study of regulatory T cells in long-lasting Graves disease. In building TCR beta libraries, iRepertoire HTBI primers were used together with Arm-PCR of CDR3 regions. TCRdb independently ran MiXCR on the multiplex PCR reads; one entry per CDR3 protein. Here the sample spans 510,000 or so distinct CDR3 sequences, approximately 12% being singletons. A remark on this clonotype: An end of the junction differs from the germline gene, which may be a read error.

Time point here: newly diagnosed GD, antithyroid drugs for less than 3 months. Researchers made the TCR library from RNA that was extracted from PBMCs. The CDR3 consists of 14 residues. From germline, CDR1 is LNHDA and CDR2 SQIVND (reference sequence). These data were also filed under a second study, of T cells in Graves' hyperthyroidism and ophthalmopathy.

The source is a woman aged 30 to 39 with Graves disease. The chain couples TRBV19 to TRBJ2-2; the D gene is possibly TRBD1 (6 bases). The specimen was peripheral blood mononuclear cells (PBMCs), collected at new diagnosis, from a patient treated with antithyroid drugs. Here the CDR3 reads CASDITGNAGELFF. CDR3 nucleotide sequence: TGTGCCAGTGACATTACAGGGAACGCCGGGGAGCTGTTTTTT. Filled out from reference TRBV19 and TRBJ2-2, the complete variable domain reads DGGITQSPKYLFRKEGQNVTLSCEQNLNHDAMYWYRQDPGQGLRLIYYSQIVNDFQKGDIAEGYSVSREKKESFPLTVTSAQKNPTAFYLCASDITGNAGELFFGEGSRLTVL.